Reported below is one TCR beta chain. Its antigen is not yet known. The input lacks base qualities; no much larger clone sits a single base away. Via the germline V gene (reference sequence), CDR1 is SEHNR and CDR2 FQNEAQ. A distance of 14 bases separates the germline ends of V and J, which lose 5 bases and 9 bases respectively. Inclusive of the bounding cysteine and phenylalanine, the CDR3 is 14 residues long. Kept here is only the CDR3 DNA, which spans 42 bases and is read in frame from base 1. These data belong to a study of T cell responses to AZD1222 COVID-19 vaccine (dated by TCRdb to the early 2020s). General notes on the study: TCR sequencing was performed for roughly 250 trial participants, of whom around 200 were given two doses of AZD1222 and around 26 were given two doses of MenACWY control vaccine. Trial participants were enrolled by age into subgroups of 18-55, 56-69 and 70-plus years, and around 150, 29 and 61 TCR-sequenced participants, respectively, were included in these subgroups. Overall results and qualifications from the work: The whole spike protein was spanned by vaccine-associated CD4 TCRs, and dominant responses were seen in regions 160-218 and 743-854. In the small 56-69-year group, the increase in depth fell short of significance, most likely because of low power. Epitopes outside the regions mutated in the B.1.351 and B.1.1.7 variants were reportedly recognized by nearly half of the unique spike-specific TCRs. Because no day 14 peak-response samples were available, the repertoires could be characterized only after the peak T cell response. Conclusions about previously exposed vaccinees were limited because only a handful of AZD1222 recipients were SARS-CoV-2 seropositive at baseline. A significant rise in spike-specific TCR breadth and depth was observed after two AZD1222 doses relative to day 0 and relative to MenACWY recipients. Participants were mostly white British, with more females than males. The authors suggested clonal diversity may have been underestimated.

The time point label for this specimen denotes: baseline before first vaccination. This specimen's treatment or condition label, per the study, means: meningococcal conjugate vaccine given as trial control. Samples from vaccinated people were obtained from the UK trials COV001 and COV002, which included a single-blind randomized controlled phase 2/3 trial of AZD1222 (ChAdOx1 nCoV-19) in healthy adults. Trial participant PBMC samples were collected at day 0 and day 28 after the second dose for TCRbeta chain sequencing. The CDR3 regions of human TCRbeta chains were analyzed by immunosequencing. From the authors' description of their analysis: Repertoire TCRs were matched against a reference library of SARS-CoV-2-specific TCRs generated with the MIRA antigen-specificity platform. Breadth meant the fraction of unique TCRs that were SARS-CoV-2-associated, whereas depth meant the fraction of total T cells that were SARS-CoV-2-associated. Using the MIRA data, each spike-specific TCR was assigned both to the spike region to which the TCR was reactive and to a CD4 or CD8 class. Log10-transformed breadth and depth values were compared by one-way ANOVA with Sidak's multiple comparisons tests. TCRdb stores this immuneACCESS table with in-frame sequences only. Part of the clones is absent; in the studies checked, under half of the shortfall reflects unresolved V genes, and no reason is known for the rest. That table supplies the V and J calls and clone size; D and trimming were determined from the DNA. This sample is represented by about 78,000 clones; 70% to 90% of them were singletons. Approximately 5.4% of the sample comes from the top ten.

Here the chain combines TRBV7-9 and TRBJ1-6, with TRBD1 tentatively as D gene (6 bases match). The material was peripheral blood, obtained on day 0 of MenACWY control vaccination. This clonotype was obtained from an adult in good health. The DNA sequence follows: TGTGCCAGCAGCGAAGACAGGTTCGGTTCACCCCTCCACTTT. Its protein reads: CASSEDRFGSPLHF. The entire variable domain, with the stretches around the CDR3 drawn from the reference TRBV7-9 and TRBJ1-6 proteins, is DTGVSQNPRHKITKRGQNVTFRCDPISEHNRLYWYRQTLGQGPEFLTYFQNEAQLEKSRLLSDRFSAERPKGSFSTLEIQRTEQGDSAMYLCASSEDRFGSPLHFGNGTRLTVT.